This T cell receptor (beta chain) was documented in a study of cytomegalovirus exposure and HLA in healthy donors. Study summary: As released early, the data held 65 million to 90 million unique TCRs from HLA-typed donors.

Note on this clone: The antigen remains undetermined.

In the PCR, 60 Vbeta and 13 Jbeta primers were used. The data were produced by immunoSEQ multiplex PCR, yet TCRdb's version contains in-frame clones alone and is incomplete. The sample shows some 190,000 clones, 79% of them seen only once. These donors, healthy bone marrow donors, were studied. General study findings and limits: A few chains tied to CMV proved CMV antigen-specific in vitro.

The CDR3 runs 14 residues. From germline, CDR1 is SGHTA and CDR2 FQGNSA. V was trimmed by 5 bases and J by 5 bases, leaving 15 bases between them. This receptor was taken from a woman younger than 30 in good health and CMV-seronegative. The specimen sequenced was PBMCs. This sequence joins TRBV7-2 and TRBJ1-1; tentative D call: TRBD1 (5 bases). In DNA form, the CDR3 reads TGTGCCAGCAGCGCCTTCAGGAGGGGTACTGAAGCTTTCTTT. Translated, it gives CASSAFRRGTEAFF.